The 23 T cell receptor beta chains listed next were all sequenced from one sample in a study of blood T cell repertoires in COVID-19. Libraries were prepared by immunoSEQ multiplex PCR; TCRdb keeps only in-frame clonotypes and omits some of them. The sample lists roughly 160,000 clones, around 82% occurring once. The sequenced sample was peripheral blood. Every receptor here comes from an elderly woman with acute or convalescent COVID-19.

CDR3 sequence reads: CARAEYTGELFF. The CDR3 DNA is TGTGCCAGAGCCGAGTACACCGGGGAGCTGTTTTTT. The rearrangement joins TRBV7-9 to TRBJ2-2; D gene ambiguous. Germline lookup yields CDR1 SEHNR and CDR2 FQNEAQ (reference sequence). The V end lost 9 bases, the J end lost 3 bases, and 8 bases lay between the germline ends. CDR3 length equals 12 residues. The full variable domain, completed using reference TRBV7-9 and TRBJ2-2, is DTGVSQNPRHKITKRGQNVTFRCDPISEHNRLYWYRQTLGQGPEFLTYFQNEAQLEKSRLLSDRFSAERPKGSFSTLEIQRTEQGDSAMYLCARAEYTGELFFGEGSRLTVL.

This clone was recorded once. DNA for the CDR3: TGTGCCAGCAGGCCGGGACAGGGGGATTCACCCCTCCACTTT. It codes for CASRPGQGDSPLHF. The J gene is TRBJ1-6, the V gene TRBV6-6; 11 nucleotides line up with TRBD1. CDR3 length: 14 residues. Germline loops: CDR1 MNHNY, CDR2 SVGAGI (reference sequence). Losses at the gene ends were 6 bases for V and 8 bases for J; bases not matched to a gene: 3.

This clone turned up a few times. V is TRBV4-3 and J is TRBJ2-1; 8 nucleotides match TRBD2. The V segment lost 1 base and the J segment 7 bases; nucleotides outside the gene matches: 12. Germline lookup yields CDR1 LGHNA and CDR2 YSLEER. The CDR3 is 17 residues long. The CDR3 coding sequence is TGCGCCAGCAGCCAAGGAAGAGTAGCGGGAATGGGTAATGAGCAGTTCTTC. Its protein is CASSQGRVAGMGNEQFF.

The V and J genes are TRBV30 and TRBJ1-5, with TRBD1 identical over 9 bases. The germline CDR1 and CDR2 sequences are GTSNPN and SVGIG (reference sequence). This CDR3 region has 14 residues. Trimming took 2 bases from V and 4 from J; bases not matched to a gene: 3. Here the CDR3 DNA reads TGTGCCTGGAGTCCCGGGACAGGGAATCAGCCCCAGCATTTT. Residues: CAWSPGTGNQPQHF.

The V call is TRBV4-1, the J call TRBJ1-5, with a possible D match to TRBD1 (6 bases). The CDR3 loop spans 15 amino acids. The V gene's germline CDR1 is MGHRA and CDR2 YSYEKL. Deletions cut 1 base from V and 2 bases from J, with 9 bases between. CDR3 amino acids: CASSQGWGRNQPQHF. CDR3 coding DNA: TGCGCCAGCAGCCAAGGGTGGGGGCGCAATCAGCCCCAGCATTTT.

CDR3 sequence reads: CASSLIRINTEAFF. In DNA form, the CDR3 reads TGTGCCAGTAGTCTCATCAGGATTAACACTGAAGCTTTCTTT. This chain uses TRBV19 with TRBJ1-1, with D unclear. CDR1 is LNHDA, CDR2 SQIVND, per germline (reference sequence). V shed 5 bases and J shed 2 bases, with 12 bases lying between them. CDR3 size: 14 residues.

On this clone itself: This same CDR3 is encoded by further DNA sequences in the sample. The rearrangement joins TRBV20-1 to TRBJ2-3; D is ambiguous. V lost 3 bases and J 6 bases, leaving 4 bases between the germline ends. The CDR3 has 10 residues. Germline V gene lookup returns CDR1 DFQATT and CDR2 SNEGSKA (reference sequence). CDR3 sequence: CSASRDTQYF. CDR3 coding DNA: TGCAGTGCTAGCCGGGATACGCAGTATTTT.

Only a few counts were recorded for this clone. V gene TRBV6-5 combines with J gene TRBJ1-5; D is undetermined. Trimming removed 2 bases at V and 7 bases at J, with 9 bases between. This CDR3 is 13 amino acids long. Germline CDR1 is MNHEY and CDR2 is SVGAGI. The CDR3 protein is CASSYGPKQPQHF. CDR3 in DNA: TGTGCCAGCAGTTACGGGCCAAAACAGCCCCAGCATTTT.

The J gene is TRBJ1-4, the V gene TRBV6-6; 9 bases are a match to TRBD1. CDR1 MNHNY and CDR2 SVGAGI come from the germline V gene (reference sequence). V was clipped by 2 bases and J by 3 bases; unmatched bases: 1. The CDR3 has 15 amino acids. This chain's CDR3 is CASSYGQGSNEKLFF. CDR3 nucleotide sequence: TGTGCCAGCAGTTACGGACAGGGGTCTAATGAAAAACTGTTTTTT.

A single count supports this clone. The chain combines TRBV6-5 with TRBJ2-7; TRBD2 is a possible D gene (5 bases). V was pared by 4 bases and J by 0 bases, with 13 bases between. The CDR3 is made up of 15 amino acids. Germline V gene data show CDR1 as MNHEY and CDR2 as SVGAGI. The CDR3 is CASSLRPGNSYEQYF. CDR3 nucleotides: TGTGCCAGCAGTTTGAGGCCGGGGAACTCCTACGAGCAGTACTTC.

The chain uses TRBV27 and TRBJ2-5; TRBD1 might be the D (6 bases). Germline values: CDR1 MNHEY, CDR2 SMNVEV (reference sequence). Trimming left V 6 bases short and J 5 bases short, with 16 bases between. CDR3 size: 14 residues. The CDR3 loop is CASSQGTSGETQYF. CDR3 sequence (DNA): TGTGCCAGCAGCCAGGGGACGTCCGGCGAGACCCAGTACTTC.

This chain joins TRBV6-2 or TRBV6-3 and TRBJ2-4; TRBD1 matches 11 bases. The CDR3 contains 15 residues. Losses at the gene ends were 5 bases for V and 3 bases for J; bases not matched to a gene: 3. Germline CDR1 is MNHEY and CDR2 is SVGEGT. DNA for the CDR3: TGTGCCAGCAGTCCCGGGACAGGGGGCAAAAACATTCAGTACTTC. Protein sequence: CASSPGTGGKNIQYF.

The CDR3 coding sequence is TGTGCCAGTAGTATTGGGGGGTCTGGGGCCAACGTCCTGACTTTC. Translating it yields CASSIGGSGANVLTF. This chain uses TRBV19 with TRBJ2-6; possibly TRBD2 for D (6 bases). The ends were cut back, 3 bases at V and 1 base at J, with 7 bases in the middle. The CDR3 consists of 15 residues. Germline loops: CDR1 LNHDA, CDR2 SQIVND (reference sequence).

The chain links TRBV2 to TRBJ1-4, with 7 bases matching TRBD1. The germline V gene encodes CDR1 SNHLY and CDR2 FYNNEI. V dropped 4 bases and J dropped 4; count of bases not matched to a gene: 3. The CDR3 spans 14 residues. The CDR3 sequence is CASSGGGFNEKLFF. The CDR3 DNA reads as TGTGCCAGCAGTGGAGGGGGCTTTAATGAAAAACTGTTTTTT.

CDR3 sequence reads: CASNQNTLTGSTQYF. As DNA, the CDR3 is TGTGCCAGTAATCAAAACACGTTAACGGGTTCTACGCAGTATTTT. The J gene is TRBJ2-3, the V gene TRBV19, with D unresolved. The length of the CDR3 is 15 residues. Per the germline V gene, CDR1 is LNHDA and CDR2 is SQIVND (reference sequence). Trimming cost V 7 bases and J 8 bases, with 22 bases left between them. The full variable domain, its missing parts supplied by reference TRBV19 and TRBJ2-3, is DGGITQSPKYLFRKEGQNVTLSCEQNLNHDAMYWYRQDPGQGLRLIYYSQIVNDFQKGDIAEGYSVSREKKESFPLTVTSAQKNPTAFYLCASNQNTLTGSTQYFGPGTRLTVL.

This clone was counted only a few times. The chain joins TRBV28 to TRBJ1-1; no reliable D call. Germline V CDR1 and CDR2: MDHEN, SYDVKM. Trimming pared 4 bases from V and 8 bases from J, leaving 8 bases between. The CDR3 covers 11 residues. This chain's CDR3 is CASSSEFEAFF. The DNA for the CDR3 is TGTGCCAGCAGTTCTGAGTTCGAAGCTTTCTTT.

This clone was detected a few times. The chain uses TRBV19 and TRBJ1-6; D perhaps matches TRBD1 (5 bases). V was clipped by 8 bases and J by 5 bases, with 10 bases between them. This CDR3 spans 13 amino acids. Looked up from germline, CDR1 is LNHDA and CDR2 is SQIVND (reference sequence). CDR3 in amino acids: CASASGDNSPLHF. The DNA for the CDR3 is TGTGCCAGTGCATCGGGGGATAATTCACCCCTCCACTTT. Together with reference TRBV19 and TRBJ1-6, the CDR3 gives the full variable domain: DGGITQSPKYLFRKEGQNVTLSCEQNLNHDAMYWYRQDPGQGLRLIYYSQIVNDFQKGDIAEGYSVSREKKESFPLTVTSAQKNPTAFYLCASASGDNSPLHFGNGTRLTVT.

This clone was seen just once. The rearrangement links TRBV6-6 to TRBJ2-3; D ambiguous. Per germline, CDR1 MNHNY and CDR2 SVGAGI (reference sequence). This CDR3 contains 12 residues. Trimming took off 8 bases at V and 7 bases at J, with 13 bases between the two ends. The CDR3 reads CASGSGPYTQYF. CDR3 nucleotides: TGTGCCAGCGGGTCAGGCCCATATACGCAGTATTTT.

The rearrangement links TRBV6-6 to TRBJ1-1, with a possible D match to TRBD1 (6 bases). CDR1 is MNHNY, CDR2 SVGAGI, per germline (reference sequence). V was shortened by 5 bases and J by 10 bases, with 14 bases between the two germline ends. The CDR3 length is 12 residues. This CDR3 reads CASSGQTLRAFF. Here the CDR3 DNA reads TGTGCCAGCAGTGGACAGACCCTTCGAGCTTTCTTT.

This clone is a singleton in its sample. V usage is TRBV18 and J usage is TRBJ2-7, with D possibly being TRBD1 (6 bases). Germline V lookup: CDR1 KGHSH, CDR2 LQKENI. There are 16 residues in the CDR3. V lost 2 bases and J lost 7, with 21 bases in between. The CDR3, as DNA: TGTGCCAGCTCACCAATCCGGGACACCAAGCCGACTGAGCAGTACTTC. Protein: CASSPIRDTKPTEQYF. Full variable domain (outside the CDR3, taken from reference TRBV18 and TRBJ2-7): NAGVMQNPRHLVRRRGQEARLRCSPMKGHSHVYWYRQLPEEGLKFMVYLQKENIIDESGMPKERFSAEFPKEGPSILRIQQVVRGDSAAYFCASSPIRDTKPTEQYFGPGTRLTVT.

The chain links TRBV6-5 to TRBJ2-7; 10 nucleotides agree with TRBD1. This CDR3 is built from 13 residues. In germline, CDR1 is MNHEY, CDR2 SVGAGI. V was pared by 8 bases and J by 3 bases, with 4 bases of the junction left unmatched. This CDR3 is CASEDRGLYEQYF. The CDR3 bases are TGTGCCAGCGAAGACAGGGGGCTCTACGAGCAGTACTTC.

V and J are TRBV5-6 and TRBJ2-7; D is undetermined. The CDR3 contains 13 residues. V was cut by 4 bases and J by 2 bases, with 10 bases left in between. The germline V gene encodes CDR1 SGHDT and CDR2 YYEEEE. This CDR3 is CASSATATYEQYF. The CDR3, as DNA: TGTGCCAGCAGCGCCACAGCAACCTACGAGCAGTACTTC. Filled out from reference TRBV5-6 and TRBJ2-7, the complete variable domain reads DAGVTQSPTHLIKTRGQQVTLRCSPKSGHDTVSWYQQALGQGPQFIFQYYEEEERQRGNFPDRFSGHQFPNYSSELNVNALLLGDSALYLCASSATATYEQYFGPGTRLTVT.

The gene calls are TRBV7-7 and TRBJ2-2, with unresolved D. The length of the CDR3 is 13 residues. Germline CDR1 and CDR2: SSHAT and FNYEAQ (reference sequence). V was trimmed by 5 bases and J by 3 bases, leaving 7 bases between them. This CDR3 is CASSETDTGELFF. CDR3 bases: TGTGCCAGCAGCGAAACAGACACCGGGGAGCTGTTTTTT.